This T cell receptor (beta chain) was identified during a study of blood T cell repertoires in COVID-19. Study context: Italy, Spain and the United States were the sources of the convalescent and acute COVID-19 samples. The cDNA or gDNA used as material had been derived from T cells, B-cell-depleted T cells, or PBMCs.

Sequencing was performed with immunoSEQ multiplex PCR; in TCRdb, only in-frame clones are kept and a portion is missing. The sample has a few hundred thousand clones; roughly nine tenths are singletons. With 7 bases clipped from V and 9 bases from J, the junction kept 10 bases outside the gene matches. Germline CDR1 is MNHEY and CDR2 is SVGAGI. The CDR3 consists of 15 residues. This clone appeared once. Cohorts were determined from participant-reported clinical history. The J gene is TRBJ2-1, the V gene TRBV6-5; the match to TRBD2 covers 12 bases. The TCR sequence derives from a human donor in a cohort exposed to, infected with or recovered from COVID-19 (not recorded which). The donor label of this sample is uncertain. The specimen sequenced was PBMCs or T cells enriched from blood (not recorded which). CDR3 in DNA: TGTGCCAGCATTGGACTAGCGGGGCGGGATAGTGAGCAGTTCTTC. Translation gives CASIGLAGRDSEQFF.